The TCR beta chain described here comes from a study of early T cells in non-severe SARS-CoV-2 infection. The wider study: Chains were not paired, and sequencing was done on bulk RNA from unsorted whole blood. The study's findings and limits: Using VDJdb, the matching emphasized anti-spike CD8 responses while missing private and CD4 specificities.

V shed 5 bases and J shed 2 bases, with 10 bases lying between them. This CDR3 region has 12 residues. CDR1 is DFQATT, CDR2 SNEGSKA, per germline (reference sequence). This clonotype was seen only a few times. Its antigen remains unidentified. Researchers tagged individual cDNA molecules with unique molecular identifiers. TCRdb independently ran MiXCR on the 5' RACE reads; one entry per CDR3 protein. The sample carries tens of thousands of distinct CDR3 sequences, roughly an eighth recorded once. V usage is TRBV20-1 and J usage is TRBJ2-7; D may be TRBD1 (5 bases). This receptor was taken from an adult who was a healthcare worker with PCR-confirmed SARS-CoV-2 infection or an uninfected control (not recorded which). Sequencing used whole blood. CDR3 coding DNA: TGCAGTGCTGAGGACAACCCCTACGAGCAGTACTTC. Its translation is CSAEDNPYEQYF.